This T cell receptor (beta chain) appears in the sequencing data of a study of graft-versus-host responses after intestinal transplantation. This CDR3 is built from 15 residues. Between the trimmed V and J ends, which lost 4 bases and 2 bases, there was a span of 13 bases. Germline V gene sequence: CDR1 MNHEY, CDR2 SMNVEV (reference sequence). Sequencing used immunoSEQ multiplex PCR; TCRdb keeps in-frame clones, though not all of them. Among 80,000 or so clones, roughly 90% were seen once, and the ten largest hold roughly 0.7%. The clonotype comes from a human patient who received an intestinal transplant, so some T cells may come from the graft donor. The source material was PBMCs, sampled 98 days after intestinal transplantation. The V call is TRBV27, the J call TRBJ2-3; D is possibly TRBD1 or TRBD2 (5 bases each). DNA for the CDR3: TGTGCCAGCAGTTCCTCCGGGACGGCCACAGATACGCAGTATTTT. Translating gives CASSSSGTATDTQYF.